This T cell receptor (beta chain) was recorded in a study of blood T cell repertoires in COVID-19. The overall study: The analysed material was cDNA or gDNA that came from T cells, B-cell-depleted T cells, or PBMCs.

Repertoires were generated with immunoSEQ multiplex PCR, while TCRdb's copy carries only in-frame clones and drops some. Of more than 95,000 clones in the sample, around 74% were seen once. This CDR3 comprises 14 residues. The germline V and J ends were trimmed by 0 bases and 2 bases, with 9 bases remaining between them. The germline gives CDR1 SGHRS, CDR2 YFSETQ. The chain couples TRBV5-1 to TRBJ2-7, with D tentatively TRBD2 (6 bases). The specimen was peripheral blood. This TCR was sampled from a man older than 75 with COVID-19, enrolled during active disease. The CDR3 DNA reads TGCGCCAGCAGCTTGGCCGCGGGGACCTACGAGCAGTACTTC. Amino acids: CASSLAAGTYEQYF.